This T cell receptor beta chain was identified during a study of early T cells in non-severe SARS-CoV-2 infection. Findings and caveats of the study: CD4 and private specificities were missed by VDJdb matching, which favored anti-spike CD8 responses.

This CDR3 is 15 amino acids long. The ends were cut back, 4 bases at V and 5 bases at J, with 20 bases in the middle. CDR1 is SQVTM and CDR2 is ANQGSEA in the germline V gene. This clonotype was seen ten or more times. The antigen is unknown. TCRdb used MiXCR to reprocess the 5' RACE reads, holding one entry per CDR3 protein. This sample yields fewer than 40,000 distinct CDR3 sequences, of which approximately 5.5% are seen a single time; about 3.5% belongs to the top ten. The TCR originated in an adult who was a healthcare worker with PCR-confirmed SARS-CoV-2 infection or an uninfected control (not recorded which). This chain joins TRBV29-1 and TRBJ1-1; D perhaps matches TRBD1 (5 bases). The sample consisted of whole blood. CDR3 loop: CSVGLIGASWTEAFF. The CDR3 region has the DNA TGCAGCGTTGGGCTTATCGGGGCGTCGTGGACTGAAGCTTTCTTT.